What follows is one T cell receptor (beta chain) and its context. Patients of the Seattle cohort, enrolled during active infection, were followed longitudinally. V was clipped by 1 base and J by 9 bases, with 10 bases between them. Germline V gene lookup returns CDR1 SGHAT and CDR2 FQNNGV. The CDR3 is 13 residues long. The data are from a study of blood T cell repertoires in COVID-19. Overall study context: Some COVID-19 samples were acute and others convalescent; all came from the United States, Italy and Spain.

The method was immunoSEQ multiplex PCR; TCRdb's version includes in-frame clones alone and lacks a portion of them. This sample has fewer than 250,000 clones, with roughly 80% found just once. The material sequenced was peripheral blood. The sequence was collected from an elderly woman with COVID-19, enrolled during active disease. This chain links TRBV11-2 with TRBJ2-1, with D perhaps matching TRBD2 (5 bases). CDR3 sequence: CASSLGTSGEQFF. In DNA form, the CDR3 reads TGTGCCAGCAGCTTAGGAACTAGTGGTGAGCAGTTCTTC.